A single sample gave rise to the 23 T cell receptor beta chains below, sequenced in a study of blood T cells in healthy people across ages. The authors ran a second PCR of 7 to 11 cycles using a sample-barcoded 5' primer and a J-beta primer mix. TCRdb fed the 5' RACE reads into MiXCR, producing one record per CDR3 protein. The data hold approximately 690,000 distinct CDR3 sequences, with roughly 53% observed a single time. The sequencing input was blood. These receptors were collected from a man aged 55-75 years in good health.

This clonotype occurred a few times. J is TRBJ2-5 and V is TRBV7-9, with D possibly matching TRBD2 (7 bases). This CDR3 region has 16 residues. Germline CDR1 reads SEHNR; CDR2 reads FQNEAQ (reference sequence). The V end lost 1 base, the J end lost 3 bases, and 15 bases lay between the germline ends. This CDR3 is CASSLVAGALKETQYF. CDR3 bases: TGTGCCAGCAGCTTAGTGGCGGGGGCATTAAAAGAGACCCAGTACTTC.

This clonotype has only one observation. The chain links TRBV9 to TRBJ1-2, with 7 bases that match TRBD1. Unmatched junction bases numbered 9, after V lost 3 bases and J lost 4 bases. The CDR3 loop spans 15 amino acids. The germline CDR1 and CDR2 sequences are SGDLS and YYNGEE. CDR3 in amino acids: CASSESGTASYGYTF. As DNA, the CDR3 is TGTGCCAGCAGCGAATCCGGGACAGCCTCCTATGGCTACACCTTC.

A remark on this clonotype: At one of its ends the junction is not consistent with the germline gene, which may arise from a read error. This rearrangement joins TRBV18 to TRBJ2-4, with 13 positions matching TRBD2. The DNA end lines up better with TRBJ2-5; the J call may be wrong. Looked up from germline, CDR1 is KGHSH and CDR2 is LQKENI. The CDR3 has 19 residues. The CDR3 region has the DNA TGTGCCACCTCACCACCTGGTGGGACTAGCGGGAATCTTCGGGGGACCCAGTACTTC. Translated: CATSPPGGTSGNLRGTQYF.

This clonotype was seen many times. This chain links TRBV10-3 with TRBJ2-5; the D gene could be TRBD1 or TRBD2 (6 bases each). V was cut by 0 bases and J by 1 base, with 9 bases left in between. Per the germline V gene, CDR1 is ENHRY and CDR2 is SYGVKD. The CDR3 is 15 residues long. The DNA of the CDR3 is TGTGCCATCAGTGAGTCGGGGGGCACCCAAGAGACCCAGTACTTC. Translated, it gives CAISESGGTQETQYF.

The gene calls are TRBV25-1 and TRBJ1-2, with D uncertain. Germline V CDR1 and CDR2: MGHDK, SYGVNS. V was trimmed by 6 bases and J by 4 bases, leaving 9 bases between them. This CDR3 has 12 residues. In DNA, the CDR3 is TGTGCCAGCAGGGCGCCTGGCTATGGCTACACCTTC. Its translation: CASRAPGYGYTF.

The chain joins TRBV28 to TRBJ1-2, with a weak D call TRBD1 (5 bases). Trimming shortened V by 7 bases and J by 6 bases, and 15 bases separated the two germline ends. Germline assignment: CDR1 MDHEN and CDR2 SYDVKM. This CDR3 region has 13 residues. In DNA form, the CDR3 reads TGTGCCAGCATTATGAGCGGGGGGGATGGCTACACCTTC. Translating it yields CASIMSGGDGYTF.

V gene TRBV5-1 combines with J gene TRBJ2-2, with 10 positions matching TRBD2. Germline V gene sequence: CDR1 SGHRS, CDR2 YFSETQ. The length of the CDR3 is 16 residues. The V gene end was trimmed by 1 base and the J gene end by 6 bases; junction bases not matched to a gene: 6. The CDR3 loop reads CASSLSAGGPSGELFF. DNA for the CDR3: TGCGCCAGCAGCTTGTCAGCGGGGGGGCCCTCCGGGGAGCTGTTTTTT.

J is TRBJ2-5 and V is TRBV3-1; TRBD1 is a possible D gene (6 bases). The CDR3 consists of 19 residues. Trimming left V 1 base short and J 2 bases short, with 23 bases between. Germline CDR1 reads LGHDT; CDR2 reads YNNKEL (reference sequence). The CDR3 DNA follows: TGTGCCAGCAGCCAAGTGGGCCGGGACACGCGTGTGGAGCAAGAGACCCAGTACTTC. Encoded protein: CASSQVGRDTRVEQETQYF.

CDR3 region: CSARGLAGGSQYF. The CDR3 DNA reads as TGCAGTGCTAGGGGACTAGCGGGGGGGTCCCAGTACTTC. The chain carries TRBV20-1 and TRBJ2-5; TRBD2 agrees at 16 bases. The CDR3 has 13 residues. Germline trimming cut 3 bases from V and 9 bases from J; bases unmatched to any gene: 1. The germline V gene encodes CDR1 DFQATT and CDR2 SNEGSKA (reference sequence).

The CDR3 nucleotides are TGTGCCAGCACCCTTGAGGGAGGGGGCACAGATACGCAGTATTTT. Translation: CASTLEGGGTDTQYF. The rearrangement uses TRBV28 and TRBJ2-3, with 7 nucleotides matching TRBD2. The length of the CDR3 is 15 residues. The ends lost 7 bases at V and 1 base at J; junction bases unmatched: 8. CDR1 and CDR2 from the germline V gene are MDHEN and SYDVKM.

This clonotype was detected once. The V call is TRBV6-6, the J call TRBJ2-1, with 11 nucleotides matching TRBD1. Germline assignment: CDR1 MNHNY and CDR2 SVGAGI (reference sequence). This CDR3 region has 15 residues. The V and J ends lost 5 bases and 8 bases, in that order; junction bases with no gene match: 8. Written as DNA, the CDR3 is TGTGCCAGCAGTACGGGACAGGGGGTAGTCGATGAGCAGTTCTTC. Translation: CASSTGQGVVDEQFF.

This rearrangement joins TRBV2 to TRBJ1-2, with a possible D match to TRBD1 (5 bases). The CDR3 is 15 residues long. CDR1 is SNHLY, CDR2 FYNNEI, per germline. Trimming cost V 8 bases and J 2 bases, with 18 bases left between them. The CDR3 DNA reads TGTGCCAGCCGTCAAGAGGTGGGGCGGAACTATGGCTACACCTTC. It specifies CASRQEVGRNYGYTF.

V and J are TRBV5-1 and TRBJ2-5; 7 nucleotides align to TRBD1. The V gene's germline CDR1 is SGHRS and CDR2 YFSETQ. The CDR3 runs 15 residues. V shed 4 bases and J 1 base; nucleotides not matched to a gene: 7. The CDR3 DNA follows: TGCGCCAGCAGCCGCGAGAACAGGGGCCAAGAGACCCAGTACTTC. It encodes CASSRENRGQETQYF.

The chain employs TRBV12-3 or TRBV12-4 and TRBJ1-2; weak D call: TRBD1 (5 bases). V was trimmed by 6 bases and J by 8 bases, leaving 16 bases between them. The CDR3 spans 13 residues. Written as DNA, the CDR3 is TGTGCCAGCAGGGTCGTGGGGGAGCGAGGCTACACCTTC. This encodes CASRVVGERGYTF.

The CDR3 spells CASSLGYSRVNEQYF. The CDR3 coding sequence is TGTGCCAGCAGCTTAGGATATTCTAGGGTCAATGAGCAGTACTTC. The rearrangement uses TRBV11-2 and TRBJ2-1, with D unclear. The J call could be wrong; TRBJ2-7 is a better fit for the DNA end. The CDR3 has 15 residues. Germline V gene lookup returns CDR1 SGHAT and CDR2 FQNNGV.

As DNA, the CDR3 is TGTGCCAGTACCCTACAGGGGGCCTATGAGCAGTTCTTC. Its translation is CASTLQGAYEQFF. The V and J genes are TRBV19 and TRBJ2-1; TRBD1 matches at 9 bases. CDR1 and CDR2 from the germline V gene are LNHDA and SQIVND (reference sequence). This CDR3 region has 13 residues. Trimming took 7 bases from V and 8 from J; bases not matched to a gene: 6.

The CDR3 DNA follows: TGCGCCAGCAGGGACCCCGGCTATGGCTACACCTTC. The encoded protein is CASRDPGYGYTF. V gene TRBV5-1 combines with J gene TRBJ1-2; D is undetermined. The CDR3 has 12 amino acids. CDR1 SGHRS and CDR2 YFSETQ come from the germline V gene. V was shortened by 5 bases and J by 4 bases, with 9 bases between the two germline ends. Full variable domain (outside the CDR3, taken from reference TRBV5-1 and TRBJ1-2): KAGVTQTPRYLIKTRGQQVTLSCSPISGHRSVSWYQQTPGQGLQFLFEYFSETQRNKGNFPGRFSGRQFSNSRSEMNVSTLELGDSALYLCASRDPGYGYTFGSGTRLTVV.

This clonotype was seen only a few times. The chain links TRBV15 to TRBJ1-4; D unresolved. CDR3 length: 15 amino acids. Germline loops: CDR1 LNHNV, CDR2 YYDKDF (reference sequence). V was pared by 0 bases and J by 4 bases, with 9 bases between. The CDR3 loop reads CATSRDAVLNEKLFF. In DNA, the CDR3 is TGTGCCACCAGCAGAGATGCGGTCCTTAATGAAAAACTGTTTTTT.

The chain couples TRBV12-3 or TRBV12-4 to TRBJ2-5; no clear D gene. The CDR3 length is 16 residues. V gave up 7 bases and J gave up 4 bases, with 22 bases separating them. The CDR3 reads CASTPPGGPIGETQYF. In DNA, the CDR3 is TGTGCCAGCACCCCCCCTGGCGGCCCAATCGGAGAGACCCAGTACTTC.

CDR3 sequence (DNA): TGCGCCAGCAGCTTAGGTACGGTGTCGCCTGGGGTGACTGAAGCTTTCTTT. This sequence encodes CASSLGTVSPGVTEAFF. V and J are TRBV5-1 and TRBJ1-1; no clear D. This CDR3 is built from 17 residues. Germline loops: CDR1 SGHRS, CDR2 YFSETQ. V was shortened by 2 bases and J by 5 bases, with 22 bases between the two germline ends.

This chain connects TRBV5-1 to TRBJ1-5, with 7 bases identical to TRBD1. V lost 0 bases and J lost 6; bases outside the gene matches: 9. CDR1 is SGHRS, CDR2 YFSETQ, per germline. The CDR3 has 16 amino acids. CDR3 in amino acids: CASSLAPGGSGQPQHF. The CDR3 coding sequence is TGCGCCAGCAGCTTGGCCCCAGGGGGGAGCGGTCAGCCCCAGCATTTT.

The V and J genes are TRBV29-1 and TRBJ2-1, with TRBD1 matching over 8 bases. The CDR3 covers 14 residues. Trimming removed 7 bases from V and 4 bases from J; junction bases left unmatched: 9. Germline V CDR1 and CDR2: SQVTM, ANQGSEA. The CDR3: CSASRGTGYNEQFF. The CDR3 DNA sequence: TGCAGCGCTTCCCGCGGGACAGGATACAATGAGCAGTTCTTC.

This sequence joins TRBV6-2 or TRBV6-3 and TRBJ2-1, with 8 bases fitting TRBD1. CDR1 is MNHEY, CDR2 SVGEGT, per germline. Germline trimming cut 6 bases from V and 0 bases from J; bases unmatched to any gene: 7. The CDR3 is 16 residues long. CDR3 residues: CASRSDRGGSYNEQFF. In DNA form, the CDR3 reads TGTGCCAGCAGATCTGACAGGGGAGGCTCCTACAATGAGCAGTTCTTC.